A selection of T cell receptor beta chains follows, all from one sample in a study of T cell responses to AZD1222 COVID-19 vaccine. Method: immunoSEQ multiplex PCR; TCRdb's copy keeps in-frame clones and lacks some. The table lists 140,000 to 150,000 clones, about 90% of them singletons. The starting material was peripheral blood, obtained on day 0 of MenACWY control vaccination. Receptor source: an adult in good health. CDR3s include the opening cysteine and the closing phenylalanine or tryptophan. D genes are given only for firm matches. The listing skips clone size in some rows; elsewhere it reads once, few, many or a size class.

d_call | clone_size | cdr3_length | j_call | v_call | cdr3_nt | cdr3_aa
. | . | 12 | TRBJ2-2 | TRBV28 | TGTGCCAGCACGGTGAACACCGGGGAGCTGTTTTTT | CASTVNTGELFF
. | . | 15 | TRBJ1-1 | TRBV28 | TGTGCCAGCAGTTCCACGGGACACCAGAACACTGAAGCTTTCTTT | CASSSTGHQNTEAFF
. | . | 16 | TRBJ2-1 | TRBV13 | TGTGCCAGCAGCCCCCGGGACCCTCTAACCTACAATGAGCAGTTCTTC | CASSPRDPLTYNEQFF
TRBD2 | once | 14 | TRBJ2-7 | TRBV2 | TGTGCCAGCAGCCCTCCGGGACTAGCGGGCGAGCAGTACTTC | CASSPPGLAGEQYF
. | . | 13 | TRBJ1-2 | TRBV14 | TGTGCCAGCAGCCAAGCACAGAACTATGGCTACACCTTC | CASSQAQNYGYTF
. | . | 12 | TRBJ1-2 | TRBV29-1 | TGCAGCGCCGGACAGTTTAACTATGGCTACACCTTC | CSAGQFNYGYTF
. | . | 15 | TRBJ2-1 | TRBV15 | TGTGCCACCAGCAGAGATCGAAGACTCATGCATGAGCAGTTCTTC | CATSRDRRLMHEQFF
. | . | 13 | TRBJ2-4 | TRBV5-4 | TGTGCCAGCAGCTTTGAAGGGGTGAACATTCAGTACTTC | CASSFEGVNIQYF
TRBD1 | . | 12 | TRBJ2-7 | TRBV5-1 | TGCGCCAGCACGGGACAGGGGCACGAGCAGTACTTC | CASTGQGHEQYF
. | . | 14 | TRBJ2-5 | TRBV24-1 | TGTGCCACCAGTGGGGGGGGCCTAGGAGAGACCCAGTACTTC | CATSGGGLGETQYF
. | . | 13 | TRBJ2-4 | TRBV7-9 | TGTGCCAGCGACGTTGTAGCCAAAAACATTCAGTACTTC | CASDVVAKNIQYF
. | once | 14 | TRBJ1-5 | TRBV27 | TGTGCCAGCAGTACGATAGGGGGGGTTCAACCCCAGCATTTT | CASSTIGGVQPQHF
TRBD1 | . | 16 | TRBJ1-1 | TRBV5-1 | TGCGCCAGCAGCTTGGGACAGGGGGCTCTGAACACTGAAGCTTTCTTT | CASSLGQGALNTEAFF
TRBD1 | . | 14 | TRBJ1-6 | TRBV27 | TGTGCCAGCAGACTGGGACAGATTGATTCACCCCTCCACTTT | CASRLGQIDSPLHF
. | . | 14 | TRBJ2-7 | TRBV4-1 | TGCGCCAGCAGCCAACCCGGCCGATCCTACGAGCAGTACTTC | CASSQPGRSYEQYF
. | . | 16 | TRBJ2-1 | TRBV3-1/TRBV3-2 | TGTGCCAGCAGCCAAGGGATAGCGGCGATATGGAATGAGCAGTTCTTC | CASSQGIAAIWNEQFF
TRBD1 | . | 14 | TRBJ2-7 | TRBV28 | TGTGCCAGCAGTAACAGGGGGGTTCCCTACGAGCAGTACTTC | CASSNRGVPYEQYF
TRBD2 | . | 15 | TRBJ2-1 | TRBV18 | TGTGCCAGCTCTCCCACGGGACTAGTAGAAAATGAGCAGTTCTTC | CASSPTGLVENEQFF
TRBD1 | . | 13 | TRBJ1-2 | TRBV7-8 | TGTGCCAGCAGCTCAGGGACAGCCTATGGCTACACCTTC | CASSSGTAYGYTF
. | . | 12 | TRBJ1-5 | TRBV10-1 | TGCGCCAGCAGTGAGTCGGCCAAGCCCCAGCATTTT | CASSESAKPQHF
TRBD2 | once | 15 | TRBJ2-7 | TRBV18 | TGTGCCAGCTCCCCGCCGGGGGGACTCGTTGACGAGCAGTACTTC | CASSPPGGLVDEQYF